These T cell receptor beta chains were read from a single sample in a study of metastatic and nonmetastatic thyroid tumors. TCRdb redid the clone calls on the PCR reads using MiXCR. The sample comprises over 40,000 clones, approximately 10% of which are singletons, and around 25% rests with the top ten. The specimen sequenced was blood. The receptor source for this set is a female donor with papillary thyroid cancer or a benign thyroid nodule (not recorded which). Some clones in this sample may be carry-over from other donors' samples. CDR3s include the opening cysteine and the closing phenylalanine or tryptophan. The D gene is left open where the match is weak. Not every row has a clone size; where given, it reads once, few, many or a size class.

>.|many|TRBV11-2|TRBJ1-2
TGTGCCAGCAGCTTACCGACAGGCGATGGCTACACCTTC
CASSLPTGDGYTF
>.|many|TRBV18|TRBJ2-5
TGTGCCAGCTCACCGATACCCGCCCAAGAGACCCAGTACTTC
CASSPIPAQETQYF
>TRBD2|many|TRBV6-5|TRBJ2-3
TGTGCCAGCAGTTACTCTGGAACGGGAGGGCCGAGGGATACGCAGTATTTT
CASSYSGTGGPRDTQYF
>.|many|TRBV20-1|TRBJ2-2
TGCAGTGCGCCTAAGGGGTCAAATCCCACCGGGGAGCTGTTTTTT
CSAPKGSNPTGELFF
>TRBD2|many|TRBV6-1|TRBJ2-7
TGTGCCAGCAGCCTCTTAGCGGGAGGAGTCCACGAGCAGTACTTC
CASSLLAGGVHEQYF
>TRBD1|many|TRBV9|TRBJ2-7
TGTGCCAGCAGCGTAGAGACAGGGGGCTACGAGCAGTACTTC
CASSVETGGYEQYF
>TRBD1|many|TRBV6-1|TRBJ2-5
TGTGCCAGCAGTGCCACCGGGACAGTGCAAGAGACCCAGTACTTC
CASSATGTVQETQYF
>.|few|TRBV6-9|TRBJ2-3
TGTGCCAGCAGTTACCTGAGAGAGGACACAGATACGCAGTGTTTT
CASSYLREDTDTQCF
>TRBD2|many|TRBV11-2|TRBJ2-3
TGTGCCAGCAGCCGGACTAGCGGGACTAGCACAGATACGCAGTATTTT
CASSRTSGTSTDTQYF
>.|many|TRBV20-1|TRBJ1-5
TGCAGTGCTAACCTAGGCGGGGGACAGCCCCAGCATTTT
CSANLGGGQPQHF
>.|many|TRBV14|TRBJ1-1
TGTGCCAGCAGCCAAGATTCGCGGAGGGCGGGCACTGAAGCTTTCTTT
CASSQDSRRAGTEAFF
>.|many|TRBV3-1|TRBJ2-7
TGTGCCAGCAGCCAGGGCAGACCCTACGAGCAGTACTTC
CASSQGRPYEQYF
>.|many|TRBV4-1|TRBJ2-1
TGCGCCAGCAGCCAAGGACGTCCGTACAATGAGCAGTTCTTC
CASSQGRPYNEQFF
>.|few|TRBV11-1|TRBJ2-2
TGTGCCAGCAGCTTAGCTCGAGAGTACGGGGAGCTGTTTTTT
CASSLAREYGELFF
>TRBD2|many|TRBV9|TRBJ2-1
TGTGCCAGCAGCGTAAGACTAGCAGCCTACAATGAGCAGTTCTTC
CASSVRLAAYNEQFF
>.|many|TRBV14|TRBJ1-4
TGTGCCAGCAGCCAAAACGGCGCTGCAACTGAAAAACTGTTTTTT
CASSQNGAATEKLFF
>.|many|TRBV4-1|TRBJ2-7
TGCGCCAGCAGCCAAGATCGGTTTGGTGGGGAGCAGTACTTC
CASSQDRFGGEQYF
>TRBD1|many|TRBV5-6|TRBJ2-1
TGTGCCAGCAACGGACAGGTACAGGGCAATGAGCAGTTCTTC
CASNGQVQGNEQFF
>.|many|TRBV5-1|TRBJ2-1
TGCGCCAGCAGCTTGGGACAGAGCTCCTACAATGAGCAGTTCTTC
CASSLGQSSYNEQFF
>TRBD2|many|TRBV6-5|TRBJ2-3
TGTGCCAGCAGTTACTCGGGCGGGAGGGATACGCAGTATTTT
CASSYSGGRDTQYF
>TRBD1|many|TRBV20-1|TRBJ1-2
TGCAGTGCTCCGGACAGGGAGGTGAAACGTGGCTACACCTTC
CSAPDREVKRGYTF
>.|many|TRBV29-1|TRBJ2-7
TGCAGCGTTCAGGGCGACTCCTACGAGCAGTACTTC
CSVQGDSYEQYF
>.|many|TRBV5-1|TRBJ1-1
TGCGCCAGCAGCTTGGGTACCCCCCTTGAAGCTTTCTTT
CASSLGTPLEAFF
>.|.|TRBV20-1|TRBJ2-1
TGCAGTTCTAGCCGGGGAAAGGGTGAGCAGTTCTTC
CSSSRGKGEQFF
>.|.|TRBV6-1|TRBJ2-1
TGTGCCAGCAGTGAGTTGCGTGGTCGCAATGAGCAGTTCTTC
CASSELRGRNEQFF
>TRBD2|once|TRBV11-2|TRBJ2-2
TGTGCCAGCAGCAAAGGGACGGCGGGAGGGACCGGGGAGCTGTTTTTT
CASSKGTAGGTGELFF
>.|.|TRBV20-1|TRBJ1-5
TGCAGTGCTAGTAGGGGCAATCAGCCCCAGCATTTT
CSASRGNQPQHF
>.|many|TRBV5-5|TRBJ1-5
TGTGCCAGCAGCCTCATTTTGAGTCAGCCCCAGCATTTT
CASSLILSQPQHF
>.|.|TRBV11-1|TRBJ2-6
TGTGCCAGCAGCTTCGACGGGTCTGGGGCCAACGTCCTGACTTTC
CASSFDGSGANVLTF
>.|many|TRBV27|TRBJ1-5
TGTGCCAGCAGGGGTCTAACGACAGGACTTAATCAGCCCCAGCATTTT
CASRGLTTGLNQPQHF
>TRBD1|many|TRBV13|TRBJ1-1
TGTGCCAGCAGCACGCGGGACAGGGGGCGAACTGAAGCTTTCTTT
CASSTRDRGRTEAFF
>.|.|TRBV18|TRBJ1-2
TGTGCCAGCTCCCCCGAGGTAGGGGGTGGCTACACCTTC
CASSPEVGGGYTF
>TRBD1|many|TRBV3-1|TRBJ1-5
TGTGCCAGCAGCGACAGGGGTCAGCCCCAGCATTTT
CASSDRGQPQHF
>.|many|TRBV5-1|TRBJ1-6
TGCGCCAGCAGCTTGGTACTAAGCTCCTATAATTCACCCCTCCACTTT
CASSLVLSSYNSPLHF
>.|many|TRBV6-1|TRBJ2-1
TGTGCCAGCATAACGGGGGTCGGAGAGCAGTTCTTC
CASITGVGEQFF
>.|many|TRBV19|TRBJ2-1
TGTGCCAGTATGATGACTGTAGTGTCCGGCGATGAGCAGTTCTTC
CASMMTVVSGDEQFF
>.|.|TRBV5-1|TRBJ1-2
TGCGCCAGCAGCTTGGCGGGGACTGGAGGCTACACCTTC
CASSLAGTGGYTF
>.|many|TRBV5-1|TRBJ1-4
TGCGCCAGCAGCCAGGGGACCACTAATGAAAAACTGTTTTTT
CASSQGTTNEKLFF
>.|many|TRBV7-3|TRBJ2-2
TGTGCCAGCAGCGGTACGAACACCGGGGAGCTGTTTTTT
CASSGTNTGELFF
>.|many|TRBV3-1|TRBJ2-7
TGTGCCAGCAGCCTTACAGGCTACGAGCAGTACTTC
CASSLTGYEQYF
>.|.|TRBV2|TRBJ2-7
TGTGCCAGCAGTGAATCGCAGGGGCCCTACGAGCAGTACTTC
CASSESQGPYEQYF
>TRBD2|many|TRBV5-1|TRBJ2-7
TGCGCCAGCAGCGAGCTAGCGGGAGCCGAGCAGTACTTC
CASSELAGAEQYF
>.|many|TRBV13|TRBJ2-5
TGTGCCAGCAGGAAGGGCGGGGCCGGGGAGACCCAGTACTTC
CASRKGGAGETQYF
>.|many|TRBV4-3|TRBJ1-6
TGCGCCAGCAGCCAAGATATTCCAGGGAGTCGTTTTAATTCACCCCTCCACTTT
CASSQDIPGSRFNSPLHF
>.|many|TRBV11-2|TRBJ2-2
TGTGCCAGCAGCTTAGAGTCGGGAGTGCATACCGGGGAGCTGTTTTTT
CASSLESGVHTGELFF
>TRBD1|many|TRBV12-3/TRBV12-4|TRBJ2-3
TGTGCCAGCAGCCACGGGACAGGACTGGGAGATACGCAGTATTTT
CASSHGTGLGDTQYF
>.|many|TRBV28|TRBJ1-2
TGTGCCAGCAGTGCCGGGACGAGGGGTGGCTACACCTTC
CASSAGTRGGYTF
>.|many|TRBV3-1|TRBJ1-1
TGTGCCAGCAGCCAATGGGGGGGACGGGAGAACACTGAAGCTTTCTTT
CASSQWGGRENTEAFF
>.|.|TRBV12-3/TRBV12-4|TRBJ2-7
TGTGCCAGCAGTTTTGGCGTCGGGGTCCACGAGCAGTACTTC
CASSFGVGVHEQYF
>.|many|TRBV5-5|TRBJ2-7
TGTGCCAGCAGCCCCCTTGGGGTGTTAGGCCCCTTC
CASSPLGVLGPF
>.|many|TRBV16|TRBJ2-1
TGTGCCAGCAGCCGGGTTCCTGGCCATGAGCAGTTCTTC
CASSRVPGHEQFF
>.|many|TRBV3-1|TRBJ2-7
TGTGCCAGCAGCCGAGGTCGTGGGTACGAGCAGTACTTC
CASSRGRGYEQYF
>.|many|TRBV15|TRBJ1-2
TGTGCCACCAGCCTAGGTCAGGGCTACTATGGCTACACCTTC
CATSLGQGYYGYTF
>.|many|TRBV28|TRBJ2-3
TGTGCCAGCAGCCGCATCTTCTGGACTAGCACAGATACGCAGTATTTT
CASSRIFWTSTDTQYF
>TRBD1|many|TRBV2|TRBJ1-5
TGTGCCAGCAGTGAAGACAGGGGGCGCGGTCAGCCCCAGCATTTT
CASSEDRGRGQPQHF
>.|many|TRBV30|TRBJ1-3
TGTGCCTGGACTCGACAGGCCTCTGGAAACACCATATATTTT
CAWTRQASGNTIYF
>TRBD1|many|TRBV18|TRBJ2-1
TGTGCCAGCTCACCGGACAGGGGGACCACTACCAATGAGCAGTTCTTC
CASSPDRGTTTNEQFF
>TRBD2|many|TRBV4-3|TRBJ2-1
TGCGCCAGCAGCCAAGATCCGGCGGGAGGTTACAATGAGCAGTTCTTC
CASSQDPAGGYNEQFF
>.|many|TRBV11-3|TRBJ1-1
TGTGCCAGCAGCTCCCCCAGGGTCACTGAAGCTTTCTTT
CASSSPRVTEAFF